This section outlines one T cell receptor (beta chain) sequence together with its context. This clonotype was found a few times. The clone's antigen remains unknown. Base qualities are not at hand, and no much larger clone is one base apart. This sample is part of a study of post-analysis software for immune sequencing data (dated by TCRdb to between 2015 and 2016). For context, the study as a whole: Recorded disease courses included relapsing-remitting, secondary progressive and progressive-relapsing multiple sclerosis, with some patients lacking subtype annotation. A subset of samples was prepared in parallel using single-end sample barcoding, then pooled and co-amplified after Illumina adapter ligation. The patient repertoires were set against eleven to twelve previously published healthy control repertoires from donors whose ages ranged from roughly 6 to 25 years. Study-wide conclusions, independent of this receptor: Compared with controls, multiple sclerosis patients had significantly lower normalized Chao1 diversity, a finding suggesting substantial peripheral T-cell clonal expansion. Strong co-clustering of samples prepared in the same batch was shown by direct clustering with F measure, prompting a batch-effect correction. The control group was slightly older than the multiple sclerosis patient group. A handful of TRBV segments, including TRBV5-6, TRBV5-1 and TRBV20-1, were significantly more frequent in patients than controls.

The library was obtained by PCR. This sample was sequenced with an Illumina HiSeq 2500. To reduce PCR and sequencing biases, unique molecular identifiers were incorporated into the TCR beta cDNA libraries. Every 1 to 10 million input T cells yielded around 500,000 cDNA molecules, meaning each molecule approximated one T cell. The same protocol used for the earlier healthy control dataset was applied to prepare and sequence the patient libraries. Samples belonging to the same batch were prepared together, multiplexed and sequenced on a shared HiSeq lane. Regarding the original processing steps: MIGEC handled the raw barcoded reads, throwing out single-read molecular identifier groups before consensus assembly and CDR3 extraction. VDJtools was used for post-analysis of the clonotype tables, and diversity was normalized by down-sampling every dataset to the size of the smallest sample. To correct batch-related cross-sample contamination, repertoire overlap clustering matched CDR3 amino acid sequences but not nucleotide sequences. Using fastp at Q25 and MiXCR, TCRdb reprocessed the public reads and kept productive beta chains. Under each unique CDR3 protein, matching rows form one entry showing the most common genes and DNA. Clone size and V and J calls follow TCRdb, not the original study. The sample yields about 400,000 distinct CDR3 sequences; roughly 35% were counted once. The ten largest clones capture 10% to 15% of the sample.

TCR beta repertoires were profiled from peripheral blood of roughly 13 young patients with multiple sclerosis to demonstrate the VDJtools post-analysis software. Multiple sclerosis patients were children and adolescents aged 6 to 15 years. According to the germline V gene, CDR1 reads SGHAT and CDR2 reads FQNNGV. The CDR3 sequence holds 15 residues, the cysteine and phenylalanine included. CDR3 DNA is the only sequence kept; it has 45 bases, read in frame from the first base. V loses 2 bases at its end and J loses 0 bases; junction bases beyond the gene matches: 4. Input material: blood. The receptor chain draws on TRBV11-2 and TRBJ2-7, and TRBD2 matches 7 of the central bases. This sequence originates from a girl aged 5 to 17 with multiple sclerosis. The nucleotide sequence is given as TGTGCCAGCAGCTTAATATCTAGCGGCTCCTACGAGCAGTACTTC. The resulting protein is CASSLISSGSYEQYF.